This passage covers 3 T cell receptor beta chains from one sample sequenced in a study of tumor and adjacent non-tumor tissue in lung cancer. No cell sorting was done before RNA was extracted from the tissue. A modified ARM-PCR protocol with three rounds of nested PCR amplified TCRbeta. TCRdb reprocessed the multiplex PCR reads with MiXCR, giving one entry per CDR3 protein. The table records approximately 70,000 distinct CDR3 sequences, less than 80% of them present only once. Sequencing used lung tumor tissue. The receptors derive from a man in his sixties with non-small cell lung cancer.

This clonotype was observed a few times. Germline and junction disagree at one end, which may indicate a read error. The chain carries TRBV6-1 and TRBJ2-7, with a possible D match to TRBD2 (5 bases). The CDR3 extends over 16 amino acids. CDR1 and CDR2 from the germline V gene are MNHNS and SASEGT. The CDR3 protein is CTSGESVGEIFYEQYF. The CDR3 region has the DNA TGTACCAGCGGTGAATCGGTCGGGGAGATCTTCTACGAGCAGTACTTC.

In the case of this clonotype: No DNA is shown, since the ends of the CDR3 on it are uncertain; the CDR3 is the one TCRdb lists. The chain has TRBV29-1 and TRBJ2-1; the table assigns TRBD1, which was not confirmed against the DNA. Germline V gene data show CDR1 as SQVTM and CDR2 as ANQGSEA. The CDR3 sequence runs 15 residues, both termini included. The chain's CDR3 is CSVAAGISSYNELFF.

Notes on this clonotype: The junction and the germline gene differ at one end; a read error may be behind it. The CDR3 region has the DNA TGCAGGGCCGAGGAACAGGTCCATCAGTCCCAGCATTTT. Translated, it gives CRAEEQVHQSQHF. The genes are TRBV20-1 and TRBJ1-5; a possible D gene is TRBD1 (5 bases). In germline, CDR1 is DFQATT, CDR2 SNEGSKA (reference sequence). This CDR3 is 13 amino acids long.